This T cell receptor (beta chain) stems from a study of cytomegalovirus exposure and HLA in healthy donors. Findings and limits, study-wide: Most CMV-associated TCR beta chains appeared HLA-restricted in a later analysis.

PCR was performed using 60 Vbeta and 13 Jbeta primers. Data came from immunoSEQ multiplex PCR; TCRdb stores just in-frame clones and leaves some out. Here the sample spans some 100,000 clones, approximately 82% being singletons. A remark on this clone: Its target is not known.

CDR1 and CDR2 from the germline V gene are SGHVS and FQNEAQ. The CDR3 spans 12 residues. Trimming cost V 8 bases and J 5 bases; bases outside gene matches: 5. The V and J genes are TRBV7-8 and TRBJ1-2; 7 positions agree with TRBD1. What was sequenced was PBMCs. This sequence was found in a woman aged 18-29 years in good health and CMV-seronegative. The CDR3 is CASSPGGYGYTF. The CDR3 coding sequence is TGTGCCAGCTCCCCAGGGGGATATGGCTACACCTTC.